Sequencing of this TCR beta chain was carried out in a study of T cell responses to AZD1222 COVID-19 vaccine. Overall study results and limits: Only 5 or 6 AZD1222 recipients were seropositive at baseline. Researchers took repertoire samples only after the peak T cell response had come. Recipients of two AZD1222 doses showed rising Spike-specific TCR breadth and depth.

A note on this clone: Its antigen is not identified.

Clones were read by immunoSEQ multiplex PCR, and TCRdb kept only the in-frame ones, dropping some. The table includes under 150,000 clones, 91% detected once. V lost 1 base and J 2 bases, leaving 14 bases between the germline ends. This CDR3 region has 16 residues. Looked up from germline, CDR1 is SGDLS and CDR2 is YYNGEE. This specimen was peripheral blood, taken on day 0 of AZD1222 vaccination. This clonotype was sampled from an adult in good health. The chain employs TRBV9 and TRBJ2-3, with a weak D call TRBD1 (6 bases). The chain's CDR3 is CASSVRGFRTTDTQYF. The CDR3 bases are TGTGCCAGCAGCGTAAGGGGGTTTAGGACCACAGATACGCAGTATTTT.